The rows below give T cell receptor beta chains drawn from one sample of a study of blood T cell repertoires in COVID-19. Libraries were prepared by immunoSEQ multiplex PCR; TCRdb keeps only in-frame clonotypes and omits some of them. The data show 200,000 to 300,000 clones, with approximately 90% seen just once and roughly 3.6% held by the top ten. Sequenced sample: peripheral blood. These receptors all come from a woman aged 40 to 50 with acute or convalescent COVID-19. The CDR3 runs from the conserved cysteine through the conserved F or W. D genes are given only for firm matches. Rows give clone size only sometimes, using once, few, many, or a class for an expanded clone.

cdr3_aa | cdr3_nt | clone_size | j_call | d_call | v_call
CASSPRQGVQETQYF | TGTGCCAGTAGTCCCCGCCAGGGGGTTCAAGAGACCCAGTACTTC | NA | TRBJ2-5 | TRBD1 | TRBV19
CASSPTELSTGELFF | TGTGCCAGCTCACCAACTGAATTGAGCACCGGGGAGCTGTTTTTT | NA | TRBJ2-2 | NA | TRBV18
CASSSYRGLLYNEQFF | TGTGCCAGCAGCTCCTACAGGGGACTTCTTTACAATGAGCAGTTCTTC | many | TRBJ2-1 | NA | TRBV3-1/TRBV3-2
CASSFVQNEKLFF | TGCGCCAGCAGCTTCGTCCAGAATGAAAAACTGTTTTTT | once | TRBJ1-4 | NA | TRBV5-1
CASSDGQGALHNSPLHF | TGCGCCAGCAGCGACGGACAGGGGGCTTTGCATAATTCACCCCTCCACTTT | NA | TRBJ1-6 | TRBD1 | TRBV5-1
CASSPPSIGGVEAFF | TGTGCCAGCTCACCACCAAGCATCGGGGGGGTTGAAGCTTTCTTT | NA | TRBJ1-1 | NA | TRBV18
CASSDYAPGQGGNSPLHF | TGTGCCAGCAGTGATTATGCGCCCGGACAGGGGGGTAATTCACCCCTCCACTTT | NA | TRBJ1-6 | TRBD1 | TRBV27
CASRWDSANTGELFF | TGTGCCAGCCGTTGGGACTCGGCGAACACCGGGGAGCTGTTTTTT | NA | TRBJ2-2 | NA | TRBV3-1/TRBV3-2
CASSLADSGNQPQHF | TGTGCCAGCAGCTTGGCTGACAGCGGCAATCAGCCCCAGCATTTT | NA | TRBJ1-5 | NA | TRBV5-8
CASSQTPGERSGNTIYF | TGTGCCAGCAGCCAGACCCCAGGGGAGCGCTCTGGAAACACCATATATTTT | NA | TRBJ1-3 | NA | TRBV5-4
CASSVTGPAPLHF | TGTGCCAGTAGTGTGACAGGTCCCGCGCCCCTCCACTTT | NA | TRBJ1-6 | NA | TRBV19
CASSLEVVGGSPLHF | TGTGCCAGCAGCTTAGAGGTGGTAGGCGGTTCACCCCTCCACTTT | NA | TRBJ1-6 | NA | TRBV11-2
CTSSLTKNGTGYTDYGYTF | TGCACCAGCAGCCTTACGAAGAACGGGACAGGGTATACAGACTATGGCTACACCTTC | NA | TRBJ1-2 | NA | TRBV1
CATSQREGFNQPQHF | TGTGCCACCAGCCAGAGGGAAGGCTTCAATCAGCCCCAGCATTTT | NA | TRBJ1-5 | NA | TRBV15
CASSPGTGDLYGYTF | TGTGCCAGTAGTCCCGGGACAGGGGACCTCTATGGCTACACCTTC | NA | TRBJ1-2 | TRBD1 | TRBV19
CATSRVYGAGAKNIQYF | TGTGCCACCAGCAGAGTTTATGGCGCAGGGGCAAAAAACATTCAGTACTTC | NA | TRBJ2-4 | NA | TRBV15
CASSWGQGNGYTF | TGTGCCAGTAGCTGGGGACAGGGGAATGGCTACACCTTC | NA | TRBJ1-2 | TRBD1 | TRBV19
CASSQGGQQSNYGYTF | TGCGCCAGCAGCCAAGGGGGGCAGCAATCAAACTATGGCTACACCTTC | few | TRBJ1-2 | NA | TRBV4-1
CASSLRAGSVGYTF | TGTGCCAGCAGTTTAAGGGCAGGGTCAGTGGGCTACACCTTC | NA | TRBJ1-2 | NA | TRBV27
CASSGTSGNEQFF | TGTGCCAGCAGTGGGACTAGCGGGAATGAGCAGTTCTTC | NA | TRBJ2-1 | TRBD2 | TRBV6-4
CASSSLYGYTF | TGTGCCAGCAGCTCCCTGTATGGCTACACCTTC | NA | TRBJ1-2 | NA | TRBV21-1
CASTATGPAGGYTF | TGTGCCAGCACCGCCACAGGGCCCGCGGGTGGCTACACCTTC | once | TRBJ1-2 | NA | TRBV5-4
CASSPHGTEETQYF | TGCGCCAGCAGCCCGCACGGGACAGAAGAGACCCAGTACTTC | NA | TRBJ2-5 | TRBD1 | TRBV4-1
CASRLTGGGATEAFF | TGTGCCAGCAGATTGACAGGGGGCGGGGCCACTGAAGCTTTCTTT | NA | TRBJ1-1 | TRBD1 | TRBV28
CATSDVGGGANNEQFF | TGTGCCACCAGTGATGTGGGCGGGGGGGCAAACAATGAGCAGTTCTTC | once | TRBJ2-1 | TRBD2 | TRBV24-1
CSVGGGVNQPQHF | TGCAGCGTTGGAGGCGGGGTCAACCAGCCCCAGCATTTT | NA | TRBJ1-5 | NA | TRBV29-1
CAISGGGTDTQYF | TGTGCCATCTCCGGCGGGGGCACAGATACGCAGTATTTT | NA | TRBJ2-3 | NA | TRBV10-3
CASSLRGYGYTF | TGTGCCAGCAGTTTACGGGGATATGGCTACACCTTC | NA | TRBJ1-2 | NA | TRBV12-3/TRBV12-4
CASSPLGGGMGQPQHF | TGTGCCAGCAGCCCCCTGGGGGGAGGGATGGGTCAGCCCCAGCATTTT | once | TRBJ1-5 | NA | TRBV7-2
CASSETETGYTEAFF | TGTGCCAGCAGTGAAACCGAAACAGGGTACACTGAAGCTTTCTTT | NA | TRBJ1-1 | NA | TRBV6-1
CASSQDWGGLYNEQFF | TGTGCCAGCAGCCAAGATTGGGGGGGGCTTTACAATGAGCAGTTCTTC | NA | TRBJ2-1 | NA | TRBV3-1/TRBV3-2
CASSGDRGTDTQYF | TGTGCCAGCAGTGGGGACAGGGGCACAGATACGCAGTATTTT | NA | TRBJ2-3 | TRBD1 | TRBV27
CASSKGQGPDGYGYTF | TGCGCCAGCAGCAAGGGACAGGGCCCTGATGGCTATGGCTACACCTTC | NA | TRBJ1-2 | TRBD1 | TRBV5-1
CASSPIRQGINYGYTF | TGTGCCAGCAGCCCTATACGACAGGGGATTAACTATGGCTACACCTTC | NA | TRBJ1-2 | TRBD1 | TRBV7-8
CATSAAETGRETQYF | TGTGCCACCAGTGCCGCGGAGACAGGGAGGGAGACCCAGTACTTC | NA | TRBJ2-5 | NA | TRBV24-1
CASSPLETQYF | TGTGCTAGCAGTCCTTTGGAGACCCAGTACTTC | NA | TRBJ2-5 | NA | TRBV25-1
CASSLSAQGFNGYTF | TGTGCCAGCAGCTTATCAGCTCAGGGGTTTAATGGCTACACCTTC | NA | TRBJ1-2 | NA | TRBV7-3
CASSQEASGAWQETQYF | TGTGCCAGCAGCCAAGAAGCAAGCGGGGCCTGGCAAGAGACCCAGTACTTC | NA | TRBJ2-5 | TRBD2 | TRBV3-1/TRBV3-2